This entry concerns a single T cell receptor beta chain. This entry belongs to a study of blood T cell repertoires in COVID-19. Study context: COVID-19 samples collected from the United States, Italy and Spain covered acute and convalescent phases.

Authors' data handling: The assay estimated nucleated cells by amplifying reference gene primers. The protocol was immunoSEQ multiplex PCR, while the TCRdb copy is restricted to in-frame clones and leaves out a portion. The V and J calls and clone size come from that table; D and trimming were worked out from the DNA. The data hold about 280,000 clones, with more than 70% observed a single time. This CDR3 is built from 17 residues. Per the germline V gene, CDR1 is LGHDT and CDR2 is YNNKEL (reference sequence). J gave up 6 bases and V 4 bases, and 17 bases lay outside the gene matches. The sample consisted of peripheral blood. The chain combines TRBV3-1 (or the pseudogene TRBV3-2) with TRBJ2-7; TRBD2 agrees at 8 bases. The receptor was derived from a woman aged 30 to 39 with COVID-19, enrolled during active disease. The CDR3 reads CASSPYVAGGPRGEQYF. CDR3 sequence (DNA): TGTGCCAGCAGCCCCTATGTGGCGGGAGGCCCTCGAGGCGAGCAGTACTTC.